Sequencing of this T cell receptor beta chain was carried out in a study of beta chain features in type 1 diabetes. Study conclusions and caveats: In every one of the four CD4+ subsets, TCRB CDR3s were moderately but significantly shorter in Type 1 diabetes patients.

The entirety of the isolated RNA underwent reverse transcription, so expressed TCRB transcripts were sequenced. TCRdb's table, derived via immunoSEQ multiplex PCR, lists solely in-frame clones and lacks some. In the table there are 100,000 to 150,000 clones, around 8.8% of which are singletons. Every donor provided one heparinised blood draw, which averaged approximately 100 mL. CD4+ naive, central memory, regulatory and stem cell-like memory subsets were isolated by sorting on CD45RO/CCR7/CD25/CD127/CD95/CD27. This CDR3 spans 14 amino acids. Trimming took 1 base from V and 5 from J; bases not matched to a gene: 3. Looked up from germline, CDR1 is MDHEN and CDR2 is SYDVKM. This clone has a handful of counts. The antigen is not known.

Sequenced material: central memory CD4+ T cells from blood. This sequence joins TRBV28 and TRBJ2-5; 8 bases line up with TRBD1. This TCR derives from a man aged 25 to 40 with type 1 diabetes. The CDR3 DNA is TGTGCCAGCAGTTTATCCAGGGGGCGGGAGACCCAGTACTTC. Translated, it gives CASSLSRGRETQYF.